The sequence of this TCR beta chain was determined in a study of T cells after yellow fever vaccination. Study as a whole: Preparation of the low-cell-number fractions used SMART-Seq v4 Ultra Low Input. Points from the study as a whole: Secondary responses were weaker yet peaked faster, day 5 versus 15. Abundant clonotypes from the bulk population could have been carried over as contaminants into FACS-sorted repertoires. Reappearance after the booster was seen for most primary-vaccination clones, at 96% CD4 and more than 80% CD8.

TCRdb passed the 5' RACE reads through MiXCR, listing each CDR3 protein once. The table has about 52,000 distinct CDR3 sequences, 6.5% to 8.5% seen once. Deletions cut 2 bases from V and 4 bases from J, with 9 bases between. The CDR3 totals 13 residues. In germline, CDR1 is SEHNR, CDR2 FQNEAQ (reference sequence). This clonotype showed up many times. The chain links TRBV7-9 to TRBJ2-7; D may be TRBD1 (6 bases). The TCR originated in a man between 18 and 29 years old who received the YFV17D yellow fever vaccine. The source was CD8+ T cells not binding an NS4B(214-222) dextramer, sorted from PBMCs, collected roughly 46 days after the first yellow fever vaccination. CDR3 DNA: TGTGCCAGCAGCTTAAGGGACAAATACGAGCAGTACGTC. It yields the protein CASSLRDKYEQYV.